The 29 T cell receptor beta chains presented below share a single source sample, sequenced in a study of cytomegalovirus exposure and HLA in healthy donors. Use of 60 Vbeta and 13 Jbeta primers characterized the PCR. The protocol was immunoSEQ multiplex PCR, while the TCRdb copy is restricted to in-frame clones and leaves out a portion. The table has more than 110,000 clones, almost 85% seen once; the top ten hold less than 1.5%. Sequenced input: PBMCs. All receptors come from a man aged 30 to 45 in good health and CMV-seropositive.

V gene TRBV27 combines with J gene TRBJ1-2; TRBD1 might be the D (6 bases). Per germline, CDR1 MNHEY and CDR2 SMNVEV (reference sequence). Trimming took 2 bases from V and 5 from J, leaving 15 bases between them. The length of the CDR3 is 15 residues. Here the CDR3 reads CASSLGGGFRYGYTF. Written as DNA, the CDR3 is TGTGCCAGCAGTTTAGGTGGGGGCTTTCGGTATGGCTACACCTTC.

This clone occurred a few times. The V gene is TRBV4-2, the J gene TRBJ1-6; no reliable D call. From germline, CDR1 is LGHNA and CDR2 YNFKEQ. This CDR3 is 16 amino acids long. Trimming took off 0 bases at V and 9 bases at J, with 15 bases between the two ends. The CDR3 sequence: CASSQDSGSGSSPLHF. The CDR3 nucleotides are TGTGCCAGCAGCCAAGATAGCGGGTCCGGGAGTTCACCCCTCCACTTT.

This clone was detected only once. For the CDR3, the DNA is TGTGCCAGCAGCTCCGAGGGGGCAGGTGAAAAACTGTTTTTT. It encodes CASSSEGAGEKLFF. The rearrangement joins TRBV4-2 to TRBJ1-4, with 7 nucleotides matching TRBD1. The CDR3 has 14 amino acids. Trimming cost V 5 bases and J 7 bases; bases outside gene matches: 7. CDR1 is LGHNA and CDR2 is YNFKEQ in the germline V gene.

The chain uses TRBV6-6 and TRBJ2-1; TRBD2 might be the D (6 bases). V shed 2 bases and J shed 2 bases, with 7 bases lying between them. The CDR3 contains 14 residues. Germline V lookup: CDR1 MNHNY, CDR2 SVGAGI (reference sequence). This CDR3 is CASSYGTAYNEQFF. The CDR3 DNA follows: TGTGCCAGCAGTTACGGGACTGCCTACAATGAGCAGTTCTTC.

This chain joins TRBV9 and TRBJ2-1; D is uncertain. V shed 2 bases and J shed 6 bases, with 9 bases lying between them. Per germline, CDR1 SGDLS and CDR2 YYNGEE. The CDR3 extends over 13 amino acids. CDR3 DNA sequence: TGTGCCAGCAGCGTTAGACTCGTCAATGAGCAGTTCTTC. Translating it yields CASSVRLVNEQFF.

This sequence joins TRBV4-1 and TRBJ1-3; D remains ambiguous. This CDR3 spans 16 amino acids. The germline V gene encodes CDR1 MGHRA and CDR2 YSYEKL. V lost 0 bases and J 0 bases, leaving 9 bases between the germline ends. This chain's CDR3 is CASSQDRGYSGNTIYF. Here the CDR3 DNA reads TGCGCCAGCAGCCAAGATCGGGGATACTCTGGAAACACCATATATTTT.

The sample holds one count of this clone. The rearrangement joins TRBV10-3 to TRBJ1-6, with a weak D call TRBD1 (5 bases). Per germline, CDR1 ENHRY and CDR2 SYGVKD. This CDR3 has 14 residues. Trimming removed 6 bases from V and 7 bases from J, with 13 bases in between. The CDR3 is CAIRATTANSPLHF. CDR3 sequence (DNA): TGTGCCATCAGAGCCACGACAGCGAATTCACCCCTCCACTTT.

The rearrangement joins TRBV6-5 to TRBJ2-7, with D hard to call. The germline V gene has CDR1 MNHEY and CDR2 SVGAGI. Trimming took off 0 bases at V and 2 bases at J, with 8 bases between the two ends. The CDR3 has 14 residues. The CDR3 DNA follows: TGTGCCAGCAGTTACTCCCGGGTTACCTACGAGCAGTACTTC. It specifies CASSYSRVTYEQYF.

This chain connects TRBV27 to TRBJ2-7, with D hard to call. Trimming left V 6 bases short and J 4 bases short, with 16 bases between. The CDR3 spans 14 residues. Germline loops: CDR1 MNHEY, CDR2 SMNVEV (reference sequence). The CDR3 spells CASRPLGKTYEQYF. The CDR3 bases are TGTGCCAGCAGGCCTTTAGGCAAGACATACGAGCAGTACTTC.

This chain connects TRBV18 to TRBJ2-1, with TRBD2 identical over 11 bases. Germline values: CDR1 KGHSH, CDR2 LQKENI. The CDR3 sequence is 18 residues long. J lost 4 bases, V lost 0 bases, and 8 bases had no gene match. This CDR3 is CASSPPSLAGATYNEQFF. The CDR3 DNA reads TGTGCCAGCTCACCACCCTCACTAGCGGGGGCCACATACAATGAGCAGTTCTTC.

This clone was observed a handful of times. The chain links TRBV5-4 to TRBJ2-1, with 8 nucleotides matching TRBD1. Looked up from germline, CDR1 is SGHNT and CDR2 is YYREEE (reference sequence). The CDR3 consists of 16 residues. V lost 5 bases, J lost 1 base, and 8 bases stayed unmatched. CDR3 region: CASRPWTGRSYNEQFF. CDR3 sequence (DNA): TGTGCCAGCAGACCCTGGACAGGGAGGTCCTACAATGAGCAGTTCTTC.

This rearrangement joins TRBV20-1 to TRBJ1-1; possibly TRBD1 for D (6 bases). The CDR3 is 11 amino acids. The V end lost 6 bases, the J end lost 4 bases, and 9 bases lay between the germline ends. Germline loops: CDR1 DFQATT, CDR2 SNEGSKA (reference sequence). Here the CDR3 DNA reads TGCAGTGCCTACAGGGTCACTGAAGCTTTCTTT. Its protein is CSAYRVTEAFF.

This clone was observed a handful of times. The chain combines TRBV28 with TRBJ1-1; 9 bases align to TRBD1. The V gene's germline CDR1 is MDHEN and CDR2 SYDVKM. This CDR3 is 13 amino acids long. J gave up 9 bases and V 5 bases, and 7 bases lay outside the gene matches. Here the CDR3 reads CASSIQQGAKAFF. The CDR3 coding sequence is TGTGCCAGCAGTATTCAACAGGGGGCGAAAGCTTTCTTT.

The chain uses TRBV7-9 and TRBJ2-1; TRBD2 might be the D (6 bases). CDR1 is SEHNR, CDR2 FQNEAQ, per germline (reference sequence). This CDR3 is 14 amino acids long. With 5 bases removed from V and 12 bases from J, the gap between germline ends came to 20 bases. The DNA for the CDR3 is TGTGCCAGCAGCCCCCTGAGCCCGGGAGAGAGGCAGTTCTTC. Residues: CASSPLSPGERQFF.

The V gene is TRBV6-5, the J gene TRBJ1-3; 7 bases align to TRBD1. The germline CDR1 and CDR2 sequences are MNHEY and SVGAGI. The CDR3 runs to 13 residues. With V trimmed by 9 bases and J by 3 bases, 5 bases remained unmatched. The CDR3 DNA reads as TGTGCCAGTCGAAGGACAGGTGGAAACACCATATATTTT. This sequence encodes CASRRTGGNTIYF.

The chain couples TRBV10-1 to TRBJ1-2, with unresolved D. Germline V gene lookup returns CDR1 WNHNN and CDR2 SYGVQD (reference sequence). This CDR3 is built from 15 residues. V dropped 2 bases and J dropped 1 base, with 11 bases sitting between them. This CDR3 is CASSEIGGSNYGYTF. CDR3 nucleotide sequence: TGCGCCAGCAGTGAGATTGGTGGCAGTAACTATGGCTACACCTTC.

The chain joins TRBV19 to TRBJ1-5; 8 bases match TRBD1. Germline CDR1 reads LNHDA; CDR2 reads SQIVND (reference sequence). This CDR3 region has 14 residues. Trimming removed 7 bases from V and 7 bases from J; junction bases left unmatched: 9. The CDR3 DNA reads as TGTGCCAGTAAACTCGGGACAGGACAACAGCCCCAGCATTTT. This sequence encodes CASKLGTGQQPQHF.

J is TRBJ2-3 and V is TRBV18; 7 bases are a match to TRBD1. Germline CDR1 reads KGHSH; CDR2 reads LQKENI. The ends lost 3 bases at V and 2 bases at J; junction bases unmatched: 14. The CDR3 is 18 amino acids. CDR3 nucleotide sequence: TGTGCCAGCTCACCGCGACAGGGAGTCGGTCGCAACACAGATACGCAGTATTTT. Its protein is CASSPRQGVGRNTDTQYF. The full variable domain, in which reference TRBV18 and TRBJ2-3 provide the parts outside the CDR3, is NAGVMQNPRHLVRRRGQEARLRCSPMKGHSHVYWYRQLPEEGLKFMVYLQKENIIDESGMPKERFSAEFPKEGPSILRIQQVVRGDSAAYFCASSPRQGVGRNTDTQYFGPGTRLTVL.

The CDR3 sequence: CASSWTFTNYGYTF. In DNA form, the CDR3 reads TGTGCCAGCAGCTGGACATTCACTAACTATGGCTACACCTTC. J is TRBJ1-2 and V is TRBV5-4; TRBD1 might be the D (5 bases). The CDR3 runs 14 residues. V dropped 3 bases and J dropped 0 bases, with 9 bases sitting between them. Per germline, CDR1 SGHNT and CDR2 YYREEE (reference sequence).

This clone was detected once. The chain links TRBV6-1 to TRBJ2-3; D unresolved. CDR1 is MNHNS and CDR2 is SASEGT in the germline V gene. The length of the CDR3 is 13 residues. The V end was cut by 3 bases, the J end by 0 bases, with 4 bases between. CDR3 in DNA: TGTGCCAGCAGTGACCCTAGCACAGATACGCAGTATTTT. Translating it yields CASSDPSTDTQYF.

V is TRBV7-3 and J is TRBJ2-3; TRBD1 matches at 7 bases. The CDR3 spans 14 residues. Germline V gives CDR1 SGHTA, CDR2 FQGTGA. The V and J ends lost 5 bases and 4 bases, in that order; junction bases with no gene match: 6. The CDR3 reads CASSRDRDADTQYF. The CDR3 coding sequence is TGTGCCAGCAGCAGAGACAGGGACGCAGATACGCAGTATTTT.

The chain is built from TRBV5-5 and TRBJ2-7; D remains unclear. Trimming took 4 bases from V and 7 from J, leaving 15 bases between them. Germline lookup yields CDR1 SGHKS and CDR2 YYEKEE (reference sequence). The CDR3 totals 13 residues. The CDR3 sequence: CASSPYVKWEQYF. The DNA for the CDR3 is TGTGCCAGCAGCCCCTACGTTAAGTGGGAGCAGTACTTC.

The CDR3: CASSGDSQETQYF. The CDR3 coding sequence is TGTGCCAGCAGCGGGGACAGTCAAGAGACCCAGTACTTC. This chain uses TRBV2 with TRBJ2-5, with 7 positions matching TRBD1. There are 13 residues in the CDR3. V gave up 6 bases and J gave up 2 bases; unmatched junction bases: 3. Looked up from germline, CDR1 is SNHLY and CDR2 is FYNNEI.

This chain links TRBV6-1 with TRBJ1-1; D uncertain. The germline CDR1 and CDR2 sequences are MNHNS and SASEGT. This CDR3 is built from 12 residues. V lost 2 bases, J lost 1 base, and 2 bases lay in between. The CDR3 spells CASSEQNTEAFF. For the CDR3, the DNA is TGTGCCAGCAGTGAACAGAACACTGAAGCTTTCTTT.

The V call is TRBV30, the J call TRBJ1-2; 9 bases align to TRBD1. The CDR3 consists of 13 residues. V lost 4 bases and J lost 4; bases outside the gene matches: 4. Germline CDR1 and CDR2: GTSNPN and SVGIG (reference sequence). The DNA of the CDR3 is TGTGCCTGGATGGGACAGGGTCCCTATGGCTACACCTTC. Protein sequence: CAWMGQGPYGYTF.

This rearrangement joins TRBV28 to TRBJ1-3; D is unresolved. The CDR3 covers 15 residues. Deletions cut 1 base from V and 0 bases from J, with 7 bases between. Germline CDR1 and CDR2: MDHEN and SYDVKM. The CDR3 bases are TGTGCCAGCAGTTTATTTGTCAGCTCTGGAAACACCATATATTTT. This gives the protein CASSLFVSSGNTIYF.

The V and J genes are TRBV28 and TRBJ2-5; TRBD2 might be the D (6 bases). Germline loops: CDR1 MDHEN, CDR2 SYDVKM. CDR3 size: 17 residues. With 5 bases removed from V and 1 base from J, the gap between germline ends came to 20 bases. CDR3 DNA sequence: TGTGCCAGCAGTCCGTCTTGGTCGGGGGACCTCCAAGAGACCCAGTACTTC. Translating gives CASSPSWSGDLQETQYF.

V gene TRBV7-9 combines with J gene TRBJ1-1, with 8 positions matching TRBD1. The V gene's germline CDR1 is SEHNR and CDR2 FQNEAQ (reference sequence). The CDR3 contains 17 residues. The ends lost 4 bases at V and 3 bases at J; junction bases unmatched: 13. Here the CDR3 reads CASSYGTGFLADTEAFF. CDR3 nucleotide sequence: TGTGCCAGCAGCTACGGGACAGGTTTCTTGGCGGACACTGAAGCTTTCTTT.

This sequence joins TRBV4-1 and TRBJ1-2, with TRBD1 as a possible D gene (5 bases). Trimming cost V 2 bases and J 5 bases, with 21 bases left between them. This CDR3 spans 17 amino acids. The germline V gene has CDR1 MGHRA and CDR2 YSYEKL. CDR3 loop: CASSQSPREALTYGYTF. CDR3 nucleotide sequence: TGCGCCAGCAGCCAATCCCCCAGGGAGGCCCTAACTTATGGCTACACCTTC.